The sequence of this TCR beta chain was determined in a study of T cells in tumors after PD-1 blockade. Overall study: A subset received ongoing vismodegib 150 mg daily alongside anti-PD-1 therapy. On average, peripheral blood gave 100,000 to 140,000 TCR templates and around 40,000 unique clonotypes. Whole-study results and caveats: Some novel exhausted tumor clones appeared in pre-treatment blood, suggesting peripheral recruitment.

With 2 bases removed from V and 0 bases from J, the gap between germline ends came to 11 bases. Germline assignment: CDR1 SGHNT and CDR2 YYREEE (reference sequence). The CDR3 is 15 amino acids. Input was about 616 ng to 6,500 ng of genomic DNA from tumor or blood. Sequencing used immunoSEQ multiplex PCR; TCRdb keeps in-frame clones, though not all of them. In the table there are 50,000 or so clones, 60% to 80% of which are singletons. Regarding this clone: Its specificity is not known.

J is TRBJ1-1 and V is TRBV5-4; D unresolved. The sequenced sample was PBMCs, obtained before anti-PD-1 treatment. This clonotype originated in a human donor with basal cell carcinoma. The CDR3 DNA sequence: TGTGCCAGCAGCTTACCGGGAAATTTGAACACTGAAGCTTTCTTT. Amino acid sequence: CASSLPGNLNTEAFF.